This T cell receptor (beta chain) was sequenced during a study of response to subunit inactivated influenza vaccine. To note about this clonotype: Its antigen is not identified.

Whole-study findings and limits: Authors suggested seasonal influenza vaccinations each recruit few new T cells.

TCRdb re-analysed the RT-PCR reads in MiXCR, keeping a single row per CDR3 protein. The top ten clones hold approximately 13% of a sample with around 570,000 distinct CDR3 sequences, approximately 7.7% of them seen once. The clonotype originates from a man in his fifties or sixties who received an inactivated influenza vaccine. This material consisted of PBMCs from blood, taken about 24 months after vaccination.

CDR3 DNA: TGCGCCAGCAGCTTGGAACGCGGTCGTTCGACCCAGTACTTC. Translating gives CASSLERGRSTQYF. The genes are TRBV5-1 and TRBJ2-5; D is undetermined. The CDR3 is 14 residues long. Germline V CDR1 and CDR2: SGHRS, YFSETQ. The ends were cut back, 0 bases at V and 7 bases at J, with 13 bases in the middle.